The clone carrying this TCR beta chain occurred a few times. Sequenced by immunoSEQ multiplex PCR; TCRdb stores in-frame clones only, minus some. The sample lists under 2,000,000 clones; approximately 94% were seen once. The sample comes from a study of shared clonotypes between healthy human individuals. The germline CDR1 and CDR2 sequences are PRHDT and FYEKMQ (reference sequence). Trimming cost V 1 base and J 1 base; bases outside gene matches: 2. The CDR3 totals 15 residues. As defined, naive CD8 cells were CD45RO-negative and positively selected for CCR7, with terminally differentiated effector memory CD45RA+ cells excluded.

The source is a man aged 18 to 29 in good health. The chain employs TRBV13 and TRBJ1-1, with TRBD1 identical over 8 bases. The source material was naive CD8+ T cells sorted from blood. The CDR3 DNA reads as TGTGCCAGCAGCTTAGCCGGGACAGGGAACACTGAAGCTTTCTTT. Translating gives CASSLAGTGNTEAFF.